This TCR beta chain was observed in a study of T cell responses to AZD1222 COVID-19 vaccine. Study-level results: Seropositive status at baseline applied to only five to seven AZD1222 recipients. The donors showed a predominance of white British ancestry and of females, with possible underestimation of clonal diversity. Targeting of unmutated variant regions was reportedly seen in nearly half of spike-specific TCRs. CD4 TCRs linked to vaccination spanned spike, dominating at 160-218 and 743-854.

Germline CDR1 is LGHDT and CDR2 is YNNKEL (reference sequence). V lost 7 bases to trimming and J lost 0 bases, with 9 bases between them. The CDR3 spans 13 residues. Sequencing was performed with immunoSEQ multiplex PCR; in TCRdb, only in-frame clones are kept and a portion is missing. The data hold some 130,000 clones, with around 90% observed a single time. This clone was counted once. The target antigen is unknown. The material was peripheral blood, obtained on day 0 of AZD1222 vaccination. The clonotype was recovered from an adult in good health. This chain uses TRBV3-1 (or the pseudogene TRBV3-2) with TRBJ2-5; D gene uncertain. The CDR3 region is CASTPGYQETQYF. In DNA form, the CDR3 reads TGTGCCAGCACCCCTGGCTACCAAGAGACCCAGTACTTC.